These T cell receptor beta chains were read from a single sample in a study of shared T cell receptors in the human thymus. Sequencing used immunoSEQ multiplex PCR; TCRdb keeps in-frame clones, though not all of them. The sample consists of about 610,000 clones, 85% to 90% of them appearing once. A further study also used this sample, focusing on human thymus T cells.

Sequences were obtained from thymocytes. The receptors stem from a boy in the first two years of life with a congenital heart defect. Both conserved end residues are trimmed from each CDR3.

TRBJ1-2 | TRBV6-5 | 13 | ASSAPAGGYYGYT
TRBJ1-3 | TRBV4-2 | 14 | ASSQPTTGTGNTIY
TRBJ1-2 | TRBV6-5 | 11 | ASSYGPNYGYT
TRBJ2-4 | TRBV11-3 | 12 | ASSLGGTKNIQY
TRBJ1-5 | TRBV28 | 14 | ASSSNYPGQGQPQH
TRBJ2-7 | TRBV29-1 | 11 | SVGLAGPYEQY
TRBJ1-5 | TRBV30 | 11 | AWSPPVEETQH
TRBJ2-2 | TRBV12-2 | 14 | ASRLGWSSVCGELF
TRBJ1-3 | TRBV23-1 | 18 | ASSQSAPITDGGPGNTIY
TRBJ2-7 | TRBV6-6 | 14 | ASSYGDRIRTYEQY
TRBJ2-3 | TRBV7-8 | 14 | ASSSRQGASTDTQY
TRBJ1-1 | TRBV14 | 11 | ASSQGAGTEAF
TRBJ2-3 | TRBV5-1 | 17 | ASSHLPGQGPASTDTQY
TRBJ1-1 | TRBV2 | 12 | ASRGRGLNTEAF
TRBJ2-7 | TRBV7-9 | 17 | ASSLWGEGRGLSSYEQY
TRBJ1-2 | TRBV21-1 | 14 | ASSKDTQAGNYGYT
. | TRBV2 | 14 | ASRRETGVGRHEQY
TRBJ1-4 | TRBV5-6 | 14 | ASSLTGQGGNEKLF
TRBJ1-1 | TRBV4-1 | 14 | ASSHWAMGRNTEAF
TRBJ2-7 | TRBV6-4 | 11 | ASRELAGLEQY
TRBJ2-5 | TRBV5-6 | 14 | ASRAGTGEERETQY
TRBJ2-1 | TRBV19 | 9 | ASNKASEQF
TRBJ1-2 | TRBV2 | 15 | ASSEAKDRGILGGYT
TRBJ2-5 | TRBV21-1 | 15 | ASSTPNRTSGGETQY
TRBJ2-4 | TRBV11-3 | 11 | ASSLQGGQTKY
TRBJ2-5 | TRBV4-2 | 14 | ASSQRGREYQETQY
TRBJ2-7 | TRBV13 | 16 | ASSPAYYGRERPYEQY
TRBJ1-1 | TRBV4-2 | 14 | ASSQDSLELNTEAF
TRBJ2-7 | TRBV7-9 | 14 | ASSLAEAGGWYEQY
TRBJ2-3 | TRBV5-1 | 13 | ASSLVGSGEDTQY
TRBJ2-7 | TRBV4-3 | 14 | ASSQGVLARTYEQY
TRBJ2-2 | TRBV4-3 | 18 | ASSQEFWGTSGGNTGELF
TRBJ1-1 | TRBV27 | 15 | ASSLTGTGDGDTEAF
TRBJ2-5 | TRBV15 | 15 | ATSPDPAGGPQETQY